The 2 T cell receptor beta chains below all came from one sample that was sequenced in a study of blood T cell repertoires in COVID-19. The assay was immunoSEQ multiplex PCR, and TCRdb's table has in-frame clones only and misses some. The sample has some 300,000 clones, about nine tenths seen once; the top ten hold 6.9%. Sequenced: peripheral blood. The receptors here all came from a young woman who had recovered from COVID-19.

This chain links TRBV6-1 with TRBJ1-2; 8 nucleotides agree with TRBD1. With 3 bases clipped from V and 0 bases from J, the junction kept 3 bases outside the gene matches. The CDR3 loop spans 15 amino acids. CDR1 MNHNS and CDR2 SASEGT come from the germline V gene. The CDR3 protein is CASSETQGANYGYTF. CDR3 nucleotide sequence: TGTGCCAGCAGTGAGACACAGGGGGCTAACTATGGCTACACCTTC.

The chain links TRBV5-1 to TRBJ2-5, with 8 bases that match TRBD2. After removal of 0 bases from V and 4 bases from J, the junction contained 5 bases not matched to a gene. The CDR3 loop spans 15 amino acids. In germline, CDR1 is SGHRS, CDR2 YFSETQ. CDR3: CASSLGSGGRETQYF. Written as DNA, the CDR3 is TGCGCCAGCAGCTTGGGGTCGGGAGGGCGAGAGACCCAGTACTTC.